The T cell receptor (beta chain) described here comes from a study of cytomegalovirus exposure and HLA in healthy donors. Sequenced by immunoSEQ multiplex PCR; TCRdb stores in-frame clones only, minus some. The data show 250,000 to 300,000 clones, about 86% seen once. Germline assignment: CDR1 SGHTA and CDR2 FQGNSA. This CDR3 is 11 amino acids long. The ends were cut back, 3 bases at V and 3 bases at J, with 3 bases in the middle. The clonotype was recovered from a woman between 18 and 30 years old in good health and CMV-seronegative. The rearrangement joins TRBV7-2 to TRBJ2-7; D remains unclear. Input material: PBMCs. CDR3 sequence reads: CASSFYYEQYF. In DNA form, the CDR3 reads TGTGCCAGCAGCTTCTACTACGAGCAGTACTTC.